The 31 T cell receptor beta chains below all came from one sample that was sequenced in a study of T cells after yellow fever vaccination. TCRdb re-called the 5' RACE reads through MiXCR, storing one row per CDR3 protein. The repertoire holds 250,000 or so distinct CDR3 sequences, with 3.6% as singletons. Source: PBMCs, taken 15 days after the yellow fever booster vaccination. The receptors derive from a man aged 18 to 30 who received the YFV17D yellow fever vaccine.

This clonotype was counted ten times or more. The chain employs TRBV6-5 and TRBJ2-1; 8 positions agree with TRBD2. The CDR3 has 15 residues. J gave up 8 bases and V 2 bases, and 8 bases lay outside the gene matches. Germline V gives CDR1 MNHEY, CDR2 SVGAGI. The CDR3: CASSYAHGGVDEQFF. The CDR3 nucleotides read TGTGCCAGCAGTTACGCCCACGGGGGGGTCGATGAGCAGTTCTTC.

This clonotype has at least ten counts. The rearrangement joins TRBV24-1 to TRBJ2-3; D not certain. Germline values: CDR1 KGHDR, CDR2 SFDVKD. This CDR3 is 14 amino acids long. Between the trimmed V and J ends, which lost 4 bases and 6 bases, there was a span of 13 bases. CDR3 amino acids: CATSDPSVWDTQYF. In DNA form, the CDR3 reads TGTGCCACCAGTGACCCCTCGGTTTGGGATACGCAGTATTTT.

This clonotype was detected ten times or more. Here the CDR3 reads CASSVVVGGPNEQFF. CDR3 nucleotides: TGTGCCAGCAGCGTAGTGGTGGGGGGCCCAAACGAGCAGTTCTTC. The chain couples TRBV9 to TRBJ2-1, with D perhaps assigned TRBD1 or TRBD2 (6 bases each). This CDR3 has 15 amino acids. Germline V CDR1 and CDR2: SGDLS, YYNGEE. V lost 0 bases to trimming and J lost 10 bases, with 17 bases between them. Full variable domain (outside the CDR3, taken from reference TRBV9 and TRBJ2-1): DSGVTQTPKHLITATGQRVTLRCSPRSGDLSVYWYQQSLDQGLQFLIQYYNGEERAKGNILERFSAQQFPDLHSELNLSSLELGDSALYFCASSVVVGGPNEQFFGPGTRLTVL.

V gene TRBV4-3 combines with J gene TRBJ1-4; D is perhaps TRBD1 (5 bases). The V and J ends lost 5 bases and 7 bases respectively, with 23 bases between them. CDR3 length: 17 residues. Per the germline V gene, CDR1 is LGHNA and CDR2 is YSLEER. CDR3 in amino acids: CASSYETAPGESEKLFF. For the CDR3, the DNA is TGCGCCAGCAGCTATGAGACCGCGCCGGGGGAATCTGAAAAACTGTTTTTT.

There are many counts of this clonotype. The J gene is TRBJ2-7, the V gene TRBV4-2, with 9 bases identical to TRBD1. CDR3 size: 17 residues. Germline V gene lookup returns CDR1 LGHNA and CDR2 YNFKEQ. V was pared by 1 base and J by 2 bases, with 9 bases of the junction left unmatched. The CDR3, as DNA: TGTGCCAGCAGCCAAGTGTCGGGACAGGGAGGAACCTACGAGCAGTACTTC. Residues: CASSQVSGQGGTYEQYF.

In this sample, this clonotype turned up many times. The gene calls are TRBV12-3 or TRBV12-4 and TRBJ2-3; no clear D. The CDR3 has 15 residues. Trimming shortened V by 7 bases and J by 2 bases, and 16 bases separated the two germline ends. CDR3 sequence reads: CASTPFSRTTDTQYF. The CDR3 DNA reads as TGTGCCAGCACCCCGTTCTCGCGCACCACAGATACGCAGTATTTT.

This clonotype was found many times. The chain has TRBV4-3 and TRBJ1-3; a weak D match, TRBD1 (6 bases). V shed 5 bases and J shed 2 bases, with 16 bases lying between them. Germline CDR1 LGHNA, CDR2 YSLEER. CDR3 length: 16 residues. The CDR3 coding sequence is TGCGCCAGCAGCGAATTTACGGGGGCAGCTGGAAACACCATATATTTT. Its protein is CASSEFTGAAGNTIYF.

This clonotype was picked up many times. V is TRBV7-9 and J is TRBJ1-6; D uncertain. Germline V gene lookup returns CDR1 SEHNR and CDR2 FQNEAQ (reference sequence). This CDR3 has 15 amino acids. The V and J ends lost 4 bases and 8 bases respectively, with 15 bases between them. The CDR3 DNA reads TGTGCCAGCAGCTCTATAAGCCCGTACTATTCACCCCTCCACTTT. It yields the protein CASSSISPYYSPLHF.

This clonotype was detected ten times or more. As DNA, the CDR3 is TGTGCCAGCAGTTACAGGGCTAGCGGGGGGGCAAGGCAGTTCTTC. As protein: CASSYRASGGARQFF. The genes are TRBV6-5 and TRBJ2-1; 12 bases are shared with TRBD2. V was pared by 2 bases and J by 12 bases, with 8 bases of the junction left unmatched. CDR3 length: 15 residues. CDR1 MNHEY and CDR2 SVGAGI come from the germline V gene.

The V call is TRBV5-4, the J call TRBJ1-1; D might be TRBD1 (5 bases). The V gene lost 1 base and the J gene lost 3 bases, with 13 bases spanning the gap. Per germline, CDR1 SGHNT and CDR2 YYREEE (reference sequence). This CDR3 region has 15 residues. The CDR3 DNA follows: TGTGCCAGCAGCTTGAGGGGCGCGCGGTACACTGAAGCTTTCTTT. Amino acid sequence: CASSLRGARYTEAFF.

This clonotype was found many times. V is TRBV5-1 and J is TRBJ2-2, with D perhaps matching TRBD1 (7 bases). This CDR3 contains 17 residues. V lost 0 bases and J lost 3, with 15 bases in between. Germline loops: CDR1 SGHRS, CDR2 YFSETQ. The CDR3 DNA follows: TGCGCCAGCAGCTTGGCCGGAGGGGGCGTGCACACCGGGGAGCTGTTTTTT. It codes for CASSLAGGGVHTGELFF.

CDR3 sequence reads: CASSQGPSTDTQYF. In nucleotides, the CDR3 is TGTGCCAGCAGCCAAGGACCTAGCACAGATACGCAGTATTTT. V usage is TRBV4-2 and J usage is TRBJ2-3; the D is unclear. CDR1 and CDR2 (germline): LGHNA, YNFKEQ. The CDR3 runs to 14 residues. Trimming cost V 1 base and J 0 bases, with 5 bases left between them.

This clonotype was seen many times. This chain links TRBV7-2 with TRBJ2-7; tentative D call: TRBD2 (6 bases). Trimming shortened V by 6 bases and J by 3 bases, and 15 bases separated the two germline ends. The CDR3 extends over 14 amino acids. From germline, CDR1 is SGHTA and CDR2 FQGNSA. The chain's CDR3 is CASSFLAVGYEQYF. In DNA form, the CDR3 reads TGTGCCAGCAGTTTTTTAGCGGTGGGCTACGAGCAGTACTTC. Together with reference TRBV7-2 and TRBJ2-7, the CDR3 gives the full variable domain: GAGVSQSPSNKVTEKGKDVELRCDPISGHTALYWYRQSLGQGLEFLIYFQGNSAPDKSGLPSDRFSAERTGGSVSTLTIQRTQQEDSAVYLCASSFLAVGYEQYFGPGTRLTVT.

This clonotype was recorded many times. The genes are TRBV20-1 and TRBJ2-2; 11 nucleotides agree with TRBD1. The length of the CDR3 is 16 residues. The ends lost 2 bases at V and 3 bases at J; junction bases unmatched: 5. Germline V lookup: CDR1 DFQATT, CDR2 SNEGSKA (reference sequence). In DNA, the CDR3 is TGCAGTGCTAGATTGGGACAGGGGGGATACACCGGGGAGCTGTTTTTT. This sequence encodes CSARLGQGGYTGELFF.

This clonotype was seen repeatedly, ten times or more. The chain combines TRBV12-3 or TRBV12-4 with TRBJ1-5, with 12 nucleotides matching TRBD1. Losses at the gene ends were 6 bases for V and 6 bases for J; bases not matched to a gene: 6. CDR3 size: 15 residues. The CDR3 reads CASRKGQGALQPQHF. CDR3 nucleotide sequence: TGTGCCAGCAGGAAGGGACAGGGGGCCCTTCAGCCCCAGCATTTT.

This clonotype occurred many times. The CDR3 DNA reads as TGTGCCAGCTCACCACCGGTACGAAAGGACGAGCAGTACTTC. As protein: CASSPPVRKDEQYF. This chain links TRBV18 with TRBJ2-7; D is unclear. This CDR3 has 14 amino acids. The V gene lost 0 bases and the J gene lost 5 bases, with 11 bases spanning the gap. In germline, CDR1 is KGHSH, CDR2 LQKENI.

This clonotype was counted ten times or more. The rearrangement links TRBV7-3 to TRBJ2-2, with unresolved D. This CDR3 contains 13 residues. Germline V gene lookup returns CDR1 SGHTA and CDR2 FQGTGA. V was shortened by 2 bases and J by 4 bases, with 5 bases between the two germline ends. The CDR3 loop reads CASSLLATGELFF. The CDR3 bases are TGTGCCAGCAGCTTATTGGCCACCGGGGAGCTGTTTTTT.

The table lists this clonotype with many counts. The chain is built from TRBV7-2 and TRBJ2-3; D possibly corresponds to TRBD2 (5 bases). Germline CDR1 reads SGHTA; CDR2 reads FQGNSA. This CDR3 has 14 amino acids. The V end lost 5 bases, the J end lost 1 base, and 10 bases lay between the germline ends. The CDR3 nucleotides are TGTGCCAGCAGCCTCATCGGGGGCACAGATACGCAGTATTTT. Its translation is CASSLIGGTDTQYF.

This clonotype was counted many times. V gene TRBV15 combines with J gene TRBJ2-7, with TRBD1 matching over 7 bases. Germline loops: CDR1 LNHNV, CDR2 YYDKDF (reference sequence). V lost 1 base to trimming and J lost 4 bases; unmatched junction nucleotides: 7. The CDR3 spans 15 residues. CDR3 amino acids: CATSRVGGQIYEQYF. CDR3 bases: TGTGCCACCAGCAGAGTTGGGGGACAGATATACGAGCAGTACTTC.

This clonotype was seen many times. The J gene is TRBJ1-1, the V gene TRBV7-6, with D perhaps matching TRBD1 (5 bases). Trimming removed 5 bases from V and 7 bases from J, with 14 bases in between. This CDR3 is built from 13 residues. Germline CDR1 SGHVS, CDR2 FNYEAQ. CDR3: CASSPNRFLEAFF. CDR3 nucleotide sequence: TGTGCCAGCAGCCCCAACAGGTTCCTTGAAGCTTTCTTT.

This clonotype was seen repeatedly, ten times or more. The CDR3 region is CASSQDPGSYTF. The CDR3 nucleotides are TGCGCCAGCAGCCAAGATCCTGGGAGCTACACCTTC. The chain uses TRBV4-3 and TRBJ1-2; D is unclear. CDR1 and CDR2 (germline): LGHNA, YSLEER. The V and J ends lost 0 bases and 9 bases respectively, with 8 bases between them. The CDR3 consists of 12 residues.

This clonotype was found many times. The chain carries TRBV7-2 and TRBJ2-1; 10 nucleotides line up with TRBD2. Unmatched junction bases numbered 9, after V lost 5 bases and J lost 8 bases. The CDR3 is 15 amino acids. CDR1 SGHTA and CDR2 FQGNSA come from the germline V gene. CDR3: CASSSRTSGGDEQFF. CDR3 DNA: TGTGCCAGCAGCAGCCGGACTAGCGGTGGCGATGAGCAGTTCTTC.

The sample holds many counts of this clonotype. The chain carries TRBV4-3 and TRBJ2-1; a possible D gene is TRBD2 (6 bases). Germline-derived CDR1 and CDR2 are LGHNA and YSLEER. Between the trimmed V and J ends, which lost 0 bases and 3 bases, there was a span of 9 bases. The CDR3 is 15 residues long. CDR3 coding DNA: TGCGCCAGCAGCCAAGATCGCGGGGTCTACAATGAGCAGTTCTTC. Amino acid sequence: CASSQDRGVYNEQFF.

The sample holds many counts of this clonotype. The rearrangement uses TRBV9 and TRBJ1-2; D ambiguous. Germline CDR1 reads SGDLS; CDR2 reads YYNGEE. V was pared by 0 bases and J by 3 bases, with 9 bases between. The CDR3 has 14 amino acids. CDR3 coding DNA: TGTGCCAGCAGCGTAGCGGGTGTGGACTATGGCTACACCTTC. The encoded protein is CASSVAGVDYGYTF.

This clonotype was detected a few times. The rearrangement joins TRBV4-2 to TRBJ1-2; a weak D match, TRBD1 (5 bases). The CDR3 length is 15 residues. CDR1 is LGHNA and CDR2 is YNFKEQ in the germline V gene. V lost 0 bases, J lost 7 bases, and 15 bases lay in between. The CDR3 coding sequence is TGTGCCAGCAGCCAAGATCAGGGTCAGGGCTTTGGCTACACCTTC. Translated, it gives CASSQDQGQGFGYTF.

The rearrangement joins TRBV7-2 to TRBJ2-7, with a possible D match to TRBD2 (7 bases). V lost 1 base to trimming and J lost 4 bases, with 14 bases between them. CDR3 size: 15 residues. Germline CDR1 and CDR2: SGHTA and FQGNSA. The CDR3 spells CASSLGRRGGYEQYF. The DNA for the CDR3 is TGTGCCAGCAGCTTAGGCCGAAGGGGGGGTTACGAGCAGTACTTC.

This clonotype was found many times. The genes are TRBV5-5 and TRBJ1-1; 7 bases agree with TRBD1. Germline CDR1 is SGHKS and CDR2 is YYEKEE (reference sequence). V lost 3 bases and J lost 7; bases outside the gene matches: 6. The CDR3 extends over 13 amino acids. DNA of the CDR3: TGTGCCAGCAGCTCCTGGACAGGTAGTGAAGCTTTCTTT. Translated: CASSSWTGSEAFF.

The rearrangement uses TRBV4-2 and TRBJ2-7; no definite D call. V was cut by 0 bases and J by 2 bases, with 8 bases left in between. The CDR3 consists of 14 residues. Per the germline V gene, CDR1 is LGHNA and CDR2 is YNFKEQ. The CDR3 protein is CASSQEVPTYEQYF. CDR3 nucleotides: TGTGCCAGCAGCCAAGAGGTCCCAACCTACGAGCAGTACTTC.

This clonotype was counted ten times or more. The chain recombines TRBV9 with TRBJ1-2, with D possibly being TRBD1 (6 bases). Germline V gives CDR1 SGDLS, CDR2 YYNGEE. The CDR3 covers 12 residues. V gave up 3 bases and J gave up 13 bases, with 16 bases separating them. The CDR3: CASSAEGGRPTF. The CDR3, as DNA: TGTGCCAGCAGCGCGGAAGGGGGGAGGCCCACCTTC. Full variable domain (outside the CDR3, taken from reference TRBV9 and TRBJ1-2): DSGVTQTPKHLITATGQRVTLRCSPRSGDLSVYWYQQSLDQGLQFLIQYYNGEERAKGNILERFSAQQFPDLHSELNLSSLELGDSALYFCASSAEGGRPTFGSGTRLTVV.

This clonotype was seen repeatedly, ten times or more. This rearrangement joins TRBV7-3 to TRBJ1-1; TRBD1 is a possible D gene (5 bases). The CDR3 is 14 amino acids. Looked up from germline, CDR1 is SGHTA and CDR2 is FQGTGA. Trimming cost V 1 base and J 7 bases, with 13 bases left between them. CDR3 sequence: CASSLNPGEVEAFF. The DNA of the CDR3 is TGTGCCAGCAGCTTAAACCCGGGGGAGGTTGAAGCTTTCTTT.

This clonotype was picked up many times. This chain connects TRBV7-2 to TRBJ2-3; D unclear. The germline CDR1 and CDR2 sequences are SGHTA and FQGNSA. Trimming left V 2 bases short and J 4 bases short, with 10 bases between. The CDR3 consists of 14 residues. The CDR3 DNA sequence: TGTGCCAGCAGCTTACAGGCTAGTGCAGATACGCAGTATTTT. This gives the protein CASSLQASADTQYF.